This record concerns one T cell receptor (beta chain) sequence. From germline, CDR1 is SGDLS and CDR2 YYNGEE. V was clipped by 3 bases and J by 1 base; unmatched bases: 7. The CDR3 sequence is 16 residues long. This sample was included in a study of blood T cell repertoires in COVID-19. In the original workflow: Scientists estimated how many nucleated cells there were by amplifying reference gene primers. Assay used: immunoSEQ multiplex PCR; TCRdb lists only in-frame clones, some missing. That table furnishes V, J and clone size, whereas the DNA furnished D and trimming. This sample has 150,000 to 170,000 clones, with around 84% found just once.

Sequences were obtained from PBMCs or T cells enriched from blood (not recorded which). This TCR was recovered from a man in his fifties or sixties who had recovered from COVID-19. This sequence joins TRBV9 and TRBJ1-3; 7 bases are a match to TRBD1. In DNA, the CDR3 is TGTGCCAGCAGCGCCTCTACAGGGGTTTCTGGAAACACCATATATTTT. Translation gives CASSASTGVSGNTIYF.